The next 24 T cell receptor beta chains were all read from a single sample in a study of blood T cells in healthy people across ages. Primers used in a second PCR of roughly 6 to 11 cycles were a sample-barcoded 5' primer and a J-beta primer mix. TCRdb analysed the 5' RACE reads with MiXCR anew, one entry per CDR3 protein. The repertoire includes hundreds of thousands of distinct CDR3 sequences, about 42% of them detected once, and about a fifth sits in the top ten. The sample comprised blood. Receptors were obtained from a man in his sixties in good health.

This clonotype was observed a few times. The chain is built from TRBV6-1 and TRBJ2-7; D gene ambiguous. The germline CDR1 and CDR2 sequences are MNHNS and SASEGT. V shed 6 bases and J shed 3 bases, with 9 bases lying between them. The CDR3 sequence is 12 residues long. For the CDR3, the DNA is TGTGCCAGCAGGCCGCAAGACTACGAGCAGTACTTC. It translates to CASRPQDYEQYF.

The genes are TRBV15 and TRBJ1-2, with unresolved D. The CDR3 totals 13 residues. CDR1 and CDR2 (germline): LNHNV, YYDKDF (reference sequence). Between the trimmed V and J ends, which lost 0 bases and 3 bases, there was a span of 5 bases. For the CDR3, the DNA is TGTGCCACCAGCAGAGATCGGGACTATGGCTACACCTTC. Its protein is CATSRDRDYGYTF.

The rearrangement joins TRBV9 to TRBJ2-1; 8 nucleotides agree with TRBD1. CDR1 and CDR2 (germline): SGDLS, YYNGEE. This CDR3 spans 14 amino acids. V dropped 4 bases and J dropped 8; count of bases not matched to a gene: 8. The CDR3 bases are TGTGCCAGCAGCTCACGGACAGGGTGGGATGAGCAGTTCTTC. It yields the protein CASSSRTGWDEQFF.

This clonotype was counted between two and nine times. The V and J genes are TRBV6-5 and TRBJ2-6; 8 nucleotides match TRBD1. V gave up 0 bases and J gave up 0 bases; unmatched junction bases: 10. In germline, CDR1 is MNHEY, CDR2 SVGAGI. The length of the CDR3 is 20 residues. The CDR3 sequence: CASSYSDFGTGLSGANVLTF. CDR3 DNA: TGTGCCAGCAGTTACTCCGATTTCGGGACAGGACTCTCTGGGGCCAACGTCCTGACTTTC.

This chain joins TRBV15 and TRBJ2-5, with 8 bases that match TRBD1. Germline V lookup: CDR1 LNHNV, CDR2 YYDKDF (reference sequence). The J segment lost 11 bases and the V segment lost 5 bases, leaving 10 bases of the junction unmatched. The CDR3 has 13 amino acids. Here the CDR3 reads CATSGNRGSEQYF. For the CDR3, the DNA is TGTGCCACCAGCGGAAACAGGGGGAGTGAGCAGTACTTC.

The chain uses TRBV20-1 and TRBJ2-1; D call uncertain. This CDR3 spans 14 amino acids. V lost 6 bases to trimming and J lost 7 bases, with 19 bases between them. The V gene's germline CDR1 is DFQATT and CDR2 SNEGSKA (reference sequence). The CDR3: CSAPGPHGANEQFF. CDR3 coding DNA: TGCAGTGCCCCCGGGCCCCATGGCGCGAATGAGCAGTTCTTC.

This clonotype was seen repeatedly, ten times or more. The rearrangement uses TRBV11-3 and TRBJ2-4; 7 bases map to TRBD2. CDR1 and CDR2 from the germline V gene are SGHNT and YENEEA. With 1 base clipped from V and 0 bases from J, the junction kept 6 bases outside the gene matches. This CDR3 has 17 amino acids. The CDR3 protein is CASSLGGGGLAKNIQYF. In DNA form, the CDR3 reads TGTGCCAGCAGCTTAGGGGGGGGAGGATTAGCCAAAAACATTCAGTACTTC. The full variable domain, its missing parts supplied by reference TRBV11-3 and TRBJ2-4, is EAGVVQSPRYKIIEKKQPVAFWCNPISGHNTLYWYLQNLGQGPELLIRYENEEAVDDSQLPKDRFSAERLKGVDSTLKIQPAELGDSAVYLCASSLGGGGLAKNIQYFGAGTRLSVL.

There are a few counts of this clonotype. The rearrangement uses TRBV5-1 and TRBJ2-3; tentatively, D is TRBD1 or TRBD2 (6 bases each). Germline V gene sequence: CDR1 SGHRS, CDR2 YFSETQ. V lost 2 bases and J 2 bases, leaving 15 bases between the germline ends. The CDR3 sequence is 16 residues long. The CDR3, as DNA: TGCGCCAGCAGCTTAGGACAGACTAGTATCACAGATACGCAGTATTTT. It codes for CASSLGQTSITDTQYF.

This clonotype was recorded a few times. The chain employs TRBV4-3 and TRBJ2-3; no definite D call. Germline CDR1 LGHNA, CDR2 YSLEER. There are 13 residues in the CDR3. Deletions cut 0 bases from V and 4 bases from J, with 5 bases between. The CDR3 DNA sequence: TGCGCCAGCAGCCAAGATTCCTCAGATACGCAGTATTTT. Translated: CASSQDSSDTQYF.

The rearrangement links TRBV4-2 to TRBJ1-6, with TRBD1 as a possible D gene (5 bases). This CDR3 has 16 residues. Germline V lookup: CDR1 LGHNA, CDR2 YNFKEQ. Trimming took 0 bases from V and 6 from J, leaving 12 bases between them. This chain's CDR3 is CASSQDWGVPNSPLHF. The CDR3 nucleotides read TGTGCCAGCAGCCAAGATTGGGGGGTCCCTAATTCACCCCTCCACTTT.

The gene calls are TRBV4-1 and TRBJ1-1; D gene ambiguous. CDR3 length equals 15 residues. The V end lost 3 bases, the J end lost 0 bases, and 11 bases lay between the germline ends. Germline V gene lookup returns CDR1 MGHRA and CDR2 YSYEKL. This chain's CDR3 is CASSHRQQMNTEAFF. The CDR3 DNA reads TGCGCCAGCAGCCACAGGCAACAAATGAACACTGAAGCTTTCTTT.

Only a few counts were recorded for this clonotype. The J gene is TRBJ1-2, the V gene TRBV4-3; 8 bases line up with TRBD1. The CDR3 runs to 15 residues. Germline assignment: CDR1 LGHNA and CDR2 YSLEER. V trimming: 0 bases; J trimming: 4 bases; junction bases outside the gene matches: 4. CDR3 nucleotide sequence: TGCGCCAGCAGCCAAGACTGGCAGGGGGCCTATGGCTACACCTTC. Amino acid sequence: CASSQDWQGAYGYTF.

This chain links TRBV7-8 with TRBJ2-7; the D gene could be TRBD1 or TRBD2 (5 bases each). Looked up from germline, CDR1 is SGHVS and CDR2 is FQNEAQ. V lost 1 base and J 2 bases, leaving 12 bases between the germline ends. CDR3 length: 15 amino acids. CDR3 DNA sequence: TGTGCCAGCAGCTTAGGAGGGGACGGAACCTACGAGCAGTACTTC. It encodes CASSLGGDGTYEQYF.

This clonotype was counted at least ten times. This chain connects TRBV5-1 to TRBJ2-7; 9 nucleotides align to TRBD2. V was clipped by 2 bases and J by 2 bases; unmatched bases: 2. The germline V gene has CDR1 SGHRS and CDR2 YFSETQ. The CDR3 extends over 14 amino acids. Here the CDR3 DNA reads TGCGCCAGCAGCTTAGCGGGGGGAGCCTACGAGCAGTACTTC. This codes for CASSLAGGAYEQYF.

This clonotype showed up just a few times. The rearrangement uses TRBV20-1 and TRBJ2-7, with 7 nucleotides matching TRBD1. Germline CDR1 is DFQATT and CDR2 is SNEGSKA (reference sequence). The CDR3 extends over 13 amino acids. V was pared by 0 bases and J by 2 bases, with 1 base of the junction left unmatched. DNA of the CDR3: TGCAGTGCTAGAGATCAGGGGGCCTACGAGCAGTACTTC. The encoded protein is CSARDQGAYEQYF.

The rearrangement uses TRBV10-3 and TRBJ2-5; TRBD2 is a possible D gene (6 bases). TRBJ2-7 explains the end of the DNA better; the J call may be wrong. Germline CDR1 reads ENHRY; CDR2 reads SYGVKD. The CDR3 sequence is 14 residues long. This CDR3 reads CAISEARTTSEQYF. The CDR3 bases are TGTGCCATCAGTGAGGCCAGGACTACCTCCGAGCAGTACTTC.

This clonotype came up a few times. The chain carries TRBV20-1 and TRBJ2-7; D unclear. Trimming shortened V by 0 bases and J by 1 base, and 10 bases separated the two germline ends. In germline, CDR1 is DFQATT, CDR2 SNEGSKA (reference sequence). The CDR3 contains 14 residues. The CDR3: CSARDSLKSYEQYF. For the CDR3, the DNA is TGCAGTGCTAGAGATAGTTTAAAGTCCTACGAGCAGTACTTC.

This clonotype was seen a handful of times. The chain is built from TRBV7-2 and TRBJ2-7; the D gene could be TRBD1 or TRBD2 (5 bases each). The V and J ends lost 5 bases and 4 bases respectively, with 18 bases between them. The CDR3 totals 15 residues. Germline CDR1 and CDR2: SGHTA and FQGNSA. CDR3 bases: TGTGCCAGCAGCCCCGGGGCCGGGGATCCGTACGAGCAGTACTTC. This sequence encodes CASSPGAGDPYEQYF.

This clonotype occurred a few times. J is TRBJ2-5 and V is TRBV9, with 8 bases identical to TRBD2. Germline loops: CDR1 SGDLS, CDR2 YYNGEE. Germline trimming cut 2 bases from V and 7 bases from J; bases unmatched to any gene: 4. The CDR3 totals 13 residues. The CDR3 loop reads CASSVRLAGTQYF. The CDR3 DNA is TGTGCCAGCAGCGTTAGGCTAGCGGGGACCCAGTACTTC.

The chain employs TRBV14 and TRBJ1-6; 7 bases align to TRBD1. V gave up 3 bases and J gave up 3 bases; unmatched junction bases: 2. CDR3 length: 15 residues. Germline V gene data show CDR1 as SGHDN and CDR2 as FVKESK. The CDR3 nucleotides are TGTGCCAGCAGCCAGACAGGGCTCTATAATTCACCCCTCCACTTT. Translation: CASSQTGLYNSPLHF. Drawing the rest from reference TRBV14 and TRBJ1-6, the complete variable domain is EAGVTQFPSHSVIEKGQTVTLRCDPISGHDNLYWYRRVMGKEIKFLLHFVKESKQDESGMPNNRFLAERTGGTYSTLKVQPAELEDSGVYFCASSQTGLYNSPLHFGNGTRLTVT.

This clonotype was observed many times. This chain uses TRBV7-2 with TRBJ2-5, with 10 bases identical to TRBD2. The CDR3 sequence is 16 residues long. The germline CDR1 and CDR2 sequences are SGHTA and FQGNSA. The junction had 10 bases not matched to a gene; V was cut back by 5 bases and J by 4 bases. In nucleotides, the CDR3 is TGTGCCAGCAGCGGTCGGACTAGCGGCGTGATAGAGACCCAGTACTTC. Its translation is CASSGRTSGVIETQYF.

This chain connects TRBV3-1 to TRBJ2-1; D is possibly TRBD1 (8 bases). This CDR3 region has 15 residues. Germline values: CDR1 LGHDT, CDR2 YNNKEL (reference sequence). Trimming removed 4 bases from V and 9 bases from J, with 19 bases in between. CDR3 bases: TGTGCCAGCAGCCTAGGACAGGGAGGGAAGGGTGAGCAGTTCTTC. Translating gives CASSLGQGGKGEQFF.

This chain connects TRBV6-6 to TRBJ2-7; 7 bases are a match to TRBD1. Germline-derived CDR1 and CDR2 are MNHNY and SVGAGI (reference sequence). The CDR3 extends over 16 amino acids. V was pared by 5 bases and J by 0 bases, with 10 bases of the junction left unmatched. CDR3 sequence: CASSPWGQFSSYEQYF. The CDR3 DNA reads as TGTGCCAGCAGTCCCTGGGGACAGTTCAGCTCCTACGAGCAGTACTTC.

This clonotype was observed a few times. The CDR3 sequence is CATSGMGAIKTQYF. CDR3 DNA sequence: TGTGCCACCTCGGGAATGGGGGCGATAAAGACCCAGTACTTC. The chain employs TRBV10-3 and TRBJ2-7; perhaps TRBD1 as D (6 bases). The tail of the sequence fits TRBJ2-5 better, so the J call may be wrong. Germline CDR1 reads ENHRY; CDR2 reads SYGVKD. CDR3 length: 14 amino acids.